Below are 26 T cell receptor beta chains sequenced from a single sample in a study of beta chain features in type 1 diabetes. Since all of the isolated RNA was reverse transcribed, expressed TCRB transcripts were what got sequenced. The method was immunoSEQ multiplex PCR; TCRdb's version includes in-frame clones alone and lacks a portion of them. The data contain around 430,000 clones, roughly 31% of them seen just once; the ten biggest clones take up around 0.065%. What was sequenced was naive CD4+ T cells from blood. The receptors were gathered from a man younger than 30 in good health.

This clone was seen more than once but under ten times. This chain joins TRBV5-1 and TRBJ2-1; 12 positions match TRBD2. The CDR3 has 15 residues. Per germline, CDR1 SGHRS and CDR2 YFSETQ. V lost 7 bases to trimming and J lost 5 bases; unmatched junction nucleotides: 7. The CDR3 loop is CASAGRTSGDNEQFF. The CDR3 DNA is TGCGCCAGCGCAGGGAGGACTAGCGGGGACAATGAGCAGTTCTTC.

This clone came up once. J is TRBJ2-3 and V is TRBV7-9; the D gene is possibly TRBD1 (6 bases). Trimming removed 5 bases from V and 2 bases from J, with 14 bases in between. CDR1 and CDR2 from the germline V gene are SEHNR and FQNEAQ (reference sequence). The CDR3 contains 15 residues. The CDR3 protein is CASSPSGQPTDTQYF. In DNA, the CDR3 is TGTGCCAGCAGCCCATCCGGACAGCCCACAGATACGCAGTATTTT.

This clone was detected only a few times. The V and J genes are TRBV7-8 and TRBJ2-5, with D tentatively TRBD1 (6 bases). The CDR3 runs to 11 residues. Germline values: CDR1 SGHVS, CDR2 FQNEAQ. With 10 bases removed from V and 2 bases from J, the gap between germline ends came to 8 bases. The CDR3 protein is CATRGQETQYF. CDR3 DNA sequence: TGTGCCACCAGGGGTCAAGAGACCCAGTACTTC.

The chain uses TRBV27 and TRBJ2-7; 9 bases are a match to TRBD2. CDR3 size: 13 residues. Germline-derived CDR1 and CDR2 are MNHEY and SMNVEV (reference sequence). Trimming at V came to 9 bases and at J to 5 bases, leaving 8 bases not matched to a gene. The CDR3 loop reads CASRLAGSNEQYF. The CDR3 bases are TGTGCCAGTCGCCTAGCGGGAAGTAACGAGCAGTACTTC.

As regards this clone: The same CDR3 also results from other DNA sequences found in this sample. V gene TRBV20-1 combines with J gene TRBJ2-5; D is unresolved. Germline values: CDR1 DFQATT, CDR2 SNEGSKA (reference sequence). The V end was cut by 2 bases, the J end by 2 bases, with 3 bases between. CDR3 length: 11 amino acids. The CDR3 coding sequence is TGCAGTGCTAGAAATCAAGAGACCCAGTACTTC. This translates into CSARNQETQYF.

The chain joins TRBV25-1 to TRBJ2-5; TRBD1 matches at 7 bases. Per the germline V gene, CDR1 is MGHDK and CDR2 is SYGVNS. This CDR3 is built from 14 residues. V trimming: 3 bases; J trimming: 5 bases; junction bases outside the gene matches: 6. DNA for the CDR3: TGTGCCAGCAGTGATCCAACAGGGGCCGAGACCCAGTACTTC. Translated: CASSDPTGAETQYF. The variable domain in full, completed from reference TRBV25-1 and TRBJ2-5, reads EADIYQTPRYLVIGTGKKITLECSQTMGHDKMYWYQQDPGMELHLIHYSYGVNSTEKGDLSSESTVSRIRTEHFPLTLESARPSHTSQYLCASSDPTGAETQYFGPGTRLLVL.

This chain links TRBV7-2 with TRBJ1-2; unclear D gene. Between the trimmed V and J ends, which lost 6 bases and 5 bases, there was a span of 13 bases. Germline loops: CDR1 SGHTA, CDR2 FQGNSA. This CDR3 region has 13 residues. CDR3 in amino acids: CASSIPPSYGYTF. The CDR3 DNA reads as TGTGCCAGCAGTATCCCGCCGAGTTATGGCTACACCTTC.

V and J are TRBV7-9 and TRBJ2-3; perhaps TRBD2 as D (6 bases). V shed 1 base and J shed 2 bases, with 19 bases lying between them. Germline V gene lookup returns CDR1 SEHNR and CDR2 FQNEAQ (reference sequence). The CDR3 covers 18 residues. The CDR3 DNA reads as TGTGCCAGCAGCTTAGTCGGTCGGGGGTCGAGCCCCACAGATACGCAGTATTTT. Translation: CASSLVGRGSSPTDTQYF.

This clone occurred a few times. The CDR3 here is CASSRTSGTSTDTQYF. The DNA for the CDR3 is TGTGCCAGCAGCAGGACTAGCGGAACTAGCACAGATACGCAGTATTTT. This chain links TRBV7-2 with TRBJ2-3; 10 nucleotides line up with TRBD2. This CDR3 comprises 16 residues. V was clipped by 5 bases and J by 0 bases; unmatched bases: 5. Germline CDR1 reads SGHTA; CDR2 reads FQGNSA.

The genes are TRBV25-1 and TRBJ2-6; D not resolved. Deletions cut 5 bases from V and 0 bases from J, with 5 bases between. Germline V gene data show CDR1 as MGHDK and CDR2 as SYGVNS. The CDR3 loop spans 14 amino acids. The CDR3 DNA follows: TGTGCCAGCAGTTGGAGCTCTGGGGCCAACGTCCTGACTTTC. Translation: CASSWSSGANVLTF.

This clone was counted a few times. The rearrangement joins TRBV29-1 to TRBJ2-4; 11 bases are shared with TRBD1. CDR1 and CDR2 (germline): SQVTM, ANQGSEA. V trimming: 6 bases; J trimming: 8 bases; junction bases outside the gene matches: 6. The CDR3 runs to 13 residues. CDR3 sequence (DNA): TGCAGCGTCGCGGACAGGGGGCTAGACATTCAGTACTTC. It is translated as CSVADRGLDIQYF.

The chain couples TRBV29-1 to TRBJ1-1; D gene uncertain. The germline V gene has CDR1 SQVTM and CDR2 ANQGSEA. V lost 4 bases and J 0 bases, leaving 9 bases between the germline ends. CDR3 length equals 13 residues. The DNA for the CDR3 is TGCAGCGTTGGGCGGAAGATGAACACTGAAGCTTTCTTT. Translating gives CSVGRKMNTEAFF.

This clone was observed a handful of times. This chain connects TRBV5-1 to TRBJ2-1; 10 nucleotides match TRBD2. Germline V gene sequence: CDR1 SGHRS, CDR2 YFSETQ. CDR3 length: 14 amino acids. The J segment lost 10 bases and the V segment lost 0 bases, leaving 4 bases of the junction unmatched. CDR3 sequence reads: CASSLGTSGPEQFF. CDR3 sequence (DNA): TGCGCCAGCAGCTTGGGGACTAGCGGACCGGAGCAGTTCTTC.

This clone was detected once. The chain uses TRBV25-1 and TRBJ1-5; the match to TRBD1 covers 7 bases. This CDR3 has 14 amino acids. The ends lost 3 bases at V and 2 bases at J; junction bases unmatched: 1. The germline gives CDR1 MGHDK, CDR2 SYGVNS. In DNA form, the CDR3 reads TGTGCCAGCAGTGACGACAGGGGCAATCAGCCCCAGCATTTT. It translates to CASSDDRGNQPQHF.

The gene calls are TRBV7-8 and TRBJ2-3; 13 bases map to TRBD2. Trimming took 11 bases from V and 4 from J; bases not matched to a gene: 12. The germline CDR1 and CDR2 sequences are SGHVS and FQNEAQ. The CDR3 loop spans 16 amino acids. CDR3 nucleotides: TGTGCCTCACTCAGCCAAACTAGCGGGAGGGCAGATACGCAGTATTTT. Protein: CASLSQTSGRADTQYF.

Worth noting for this clone: This same CDR3 is encoded by further DNA sequences in the sample. This sequence joins TRBV5-1 and TRBJ2-1; 7 bases align to TRBD2. The CDR3 extends over 15 amino acids. The germline V gene encodes CDR1 SGHRS and CDR2 YFSETQ. The V segment lost 0 bases and the J segment 4 bases; nucleotides outside the gene matches: 4. The CDR3 bases are TGCGCCAGCAGCTTGGGGCTAGCGGATTACAATGAGCAGTTCTTC. It specifies CASSLGLADYNEQFF.

The J gene is TRBJ2-5, the V gene TRBV20-1; D call uncertain. CDR3 length: 11 amino acids. Trimming pared 3 bases from V and 3 bases from J, leaving 5 bases between. Germline V CDR1 and CDR2: DFQATT, SNEGSKA (reference sequence). CDR3 residues: CSASEEETQYF. The CDR3 nucleotides read TGCAGTGCTAGTGAAGAAGAGACCCAGTACTTC.

The chain joins TRBV30 to TRBJ2-1, with 9 nucleotides matching TRBD2. Looked up from germline, CDR1 is GTSNPN and CDR2 is SVGIG (reference sequence). Trimming took 1 base from V and 7 from J; bases not matched to a gene: 2. CDR3 length equals 13 residues. The CDR3 DNA sequence: TGTGCCTGGAGTGGGGGACTAGCTAATGAGCAGTTCTTC. Translated: CAWSGGLANEQFF. Complete variable domain (other parts from reference TRBV30 and TRBJ2-1): SQTIHQWPATLVQPVGSPLSLECTVEGTSNPNLYWYRQAAGRGLQLLFYSVGIGQISSEVPQNLSASRPQDRQFILSSKKLLLSDSGFYLCAWSGGLANEQFFGPGTRLTVL.

The genes are TRBV29-1 and TRBJ2-5; 8 nucleotides match TRBD1. V shed 7 bases, J shed 3 bases, and the junction held 7 bases outside the gene matches. Germline CDR1 is SQVTM and CDR2 is ANQGSEA. The CDR3 is 13 residues long. CDR3 sequence reads: CSALLDREETQYF. The CDR3 DNA reads as TGCAGCGCCCTACTGGACAGGGAAGAGACCCAGTACTTC.

This clone was seen a handful of times. The gene calls are TRBV10-3 and TRBJ2-7; TRBD2 matches 8 bases. CDR1 and CDR2 (germline): ENHRY, SYGVKD. J gave up 3 bases and V 8 bases, and 6 bases lay outside the gene matches. This CDR3 has 13 amino acids. CDR3 protein: CAIGQRESYEQYF. As DNA, the CDR3 is TGTGCCATCGGCCAGCGGGAGAGCTACGAGCAGTACTTC.

The genes are TRBV7-2 and TRBJ2-6; 9 nucleotides line up with TRBD2. Germline V CDR1 and CDR2: SGHTA, FQGNSA. The CDR3 covers 17 residues. V was pared by 4 bases and J by 2 bases, with 6 bases of the junction left unmatched. The CDR3 nucleotides read TGTGCCAGCAGCTCCCGGACTAGCGCCGCTGGGGCCAACGTCCTGACTTTC. The encoded protein is CASSSRTSAAGANVLTF.

This clone was seen only a few times. At the DNA level, this CDR3 is encoded by other sequences in the same sample as well. The J gene is TRBJ2-3, the V gene TRBV30; no clear D gene. The CDR3 covers 11 residues. Germline V gene data show CDR1 as GTSNPN and CDR2 as SVGIG (reference sequence). The ends were cut back, 0 bases at V and 5 bases at J, with 3 bases in the middle. The CDR3 is CAWSVGDTQYF. The CDR3 nucleotides read TGTGCCTGGAGTGTGGGAGATACGCAGTATTTT.

Regarding this clone: Distinct nucleotide sequences in the sample also encode this CDR3. The genes are TRBV29-1 and TRBJ2-6, with no clear D. In germline, CDR1 is SQVTM, CDR2 ANQGSEA. The CDR3 loop spans 12 amino acids. The V end lost 6 bases, the J end lost 4 bases, and 7 bases lay between the germline ends. The CDR3 sequence: CSVFSGANVLTF. In DNA form, the CDR3 reads TGCAGCGTGTTTTCCGGGGCCAACGTCCTGACTTTC.

This clone was counted a few times. V gene TRBV30 combines with J gene TRBJ2-3; D might be TRBD1 or TRBD2, each matching 5 bases. CDR1 is GTSNPN, CDR2 SVGIG, per germline (reference sequence). The CDR3 is 16 residues long. Trimming shortened V by 0 bases and J by 0 bases, and 13 bases separated the two germline ends. DNA of the CDR3: TGTGCCTGGAGTGTACTCAGGGACCTTAGCACAGATACGCAGTATTTT. It is translated as CAWSVLRDLSTDTQYF.

There are a few counts of this clone. V gene TRBV29-1 combines with J gene TRBJ2-3; D unclear. The CDR3 length is 12 residues. Germline V gene lookup returns CDR1 SQVTM and CDR2 ANQGSEA. V lost 7 bases and J lost 3, with 11 bases in between. CDR3 region: CSETSGTDTQYF. CDR3 sequence (DNA): TGCAGCGAGACTTCCGGAACAGATACGCAGTATTTT.

This clone was seen only a few times. The J gene is TRBJ2-1, the V gene TRBV28; 7 nucleotides agree with TRBD1. Germline values: CDR1 MDHEN, CDR2 SYDVKM. J lost 4 bases, V lost 3 bases, and 6 bases had no gene match. This CDR3 contains 15 residues. CDR3 amino acids: CASSLTGSGYNEQFF. In nucleotides, the CDR3 is TGTGCCAGCAGTTTGACAGGGTCAGGATACAATGAGCAGTTCTTC. The whole variable domain, filled in from reference TRBV28 and TRBJ2-1, reads DVKVTQSSRYLVKRTGEKVFLECVQDMDHENMFWYRQDPGLGLRLIYFSYDVKMKEKGDIPEGYSVSREKKERFSLILESASTNQTSMYLCASSLTGSGYNEQFFGPGTRLTVL.